Each of the 27 T cell receptor beta chains below was sequenced from the same sample in a study of shared clonotypes between healthy human individuals. The assay was immunoSEQ multiplex PCR, and TCRdb's table has in-frame clones only and misses some. The sample holds about 550,000 clones, about 95% seen once. Naive-designated CD8 cells lacked CD45RO, were positively enriched for CCR7, and omitted terminally differentiated effector memory CD45RA+ cells. What was sequenced was naive CD8+ T cells sorted from blood. Receptors were obtained from a woman aged 25-40 years in good health.

Turning to this clone: It is unclear where the CDR3 begins or ends on the DNA, so no DNA is shown, and the CDR3 is as TCRdb lists it. The chain carries TRBV4-2 and TRBJ1-5. The germline V gene encodes CDR1 LGHNA and CDR2 YNFKEQ. From its first to its last residue, the CDR3 has 16 amino acids. CDR3 sequence: CASSQDFGAGNQPQHF.

The V call is TRBV13, the J call TRBJ2-5; D gene ambiguous. Trimming took 5 bases from V and 1 from J, leaving 11 bases between them. From germline, CDR1 is PRHDT and CDR2 FYEKMQ (reference sequence). The CDR3 contains 14 residues. This chain's CDR3 is CASSPPSFQETQYF. The CDR3 DNA reads TGTGCCAGCAGCCCACCGTCGTTCCAAGAGACCCAGTACTTC. Combining the CDR3 with reference TRBV13 and TRBJ2-5 gives the whole variable domain AAGVIQSPRHLIKEKRETATLKCYPIPRHDTVYWYQQGPGQDPQFLISFYEKMQSDKGSIPDRFSAQQFSDYHSELNMSSLELGDSALYFCASSPPSFQETQYFGPGTRLLVL.

This chain joins TRBV11-2 and TRBJ2-7, with 12 bases matching TRBD2. The CDR3 length is 19 residues. CDR1 and CDR2 (germline): SGHAT, FQNNGV. V shed 2 bases and J 1 base; nucleotides not matched to a gene: 12. CDR3 loop: CASSLKRGLAGAFSYEQYF. The CDR3 DNA follows: TGTGCCAGCAGCTTAAAGAGGGGACTAGCGGGTGCCTTTTCCTACGAGCAGTACTTC. Full variable domain (remainder filled in from reference TRBV11-2 and TRBJ2-7): EAGVAQSPRYKIIEKRQSVAFWCNPISGHATLYWYQQILGQGPKLLIQFQNNGVVDDSQLPKDRFSAERLKGVDSTLKIQPAKLEDSAVYLCASSLKRGLAGAFSYEQYFGPGTRLTVT.

The chain employs TRBV28 and TRBJ2-7, with 8 nucleotides matching TRBD1. Germline trimming cut 6 bases from V and 3 bases from J; bases unmatched to any gene: 4. CDR1 is MDHEN and CDR2 is SYDVKM in the germline V gene. CDR3 length: 13 residues. The CDR3 loop reads CASRDRGRYEQYF. For the CDR3, the DNA is TGTGCCAGCAGAGACAGGGGTCGCTACGAGCAGTACTTC.

This clone was detected only once. V is TRBV6-1 and J is TRBJ1-5; the D is unclear. This CDR3 is 14 amino acids long. CDR1 is MNHNS, CDR2 SASEGT, per germline. With 2 bases removed from V and 6 bases from J, the gap between germline ends came to 11 bases. This CDR3 is CASSEWNVGQPQHF. CDR3 DNA: TGTGCCAGCAGTGAATGGAACGTGGGTCAGCCCCAGCATTTT.

The chain carries TRBV11-2 and TRBJ2-7; D gene unclear. Looked up from germline, CDR1 is SGHAT and CDR2 is FQNNGV. Trimming took off 5 bases at V and 3 bases at J, with 14 bases between the two ends. The CDR3 extends over 14 amino acids. The CDR3, as DNA: TGTGCCAGCAGCCCGAACGGCAACTTCTACGAGCAGTACTTC. This encodes CASSPNGNFYEQYF.

CDR3 in DNA: TGTGCCAGCAGTGAAGCGCTAACAGCTCGGGCACTGGAGACCCAGTACTTC. This gives the protein CASSEALTARALETQYF. The chain employs TRBV2 and TRBJ2-5; D is unclear. V was pared by 0 bases and J by 5 bases, with 19 bases between. Germline V gene data show CDR1 as SNHLY and CDR2 as FYNNEI. CDR3 size: 17 residues.

The chain uses TRBV30 and TRBJ2-3, with 7 bases fitting TRBD1. The CDR3 runs 15 residues. With V trimmed by 6 bases and J by 2 bases, 11 bases remained unmatched. The germline CDR1 and CDR2 sequences are GTSNPN and SVGIG (reference sequence). The CDR3 DNA reads TGTGCCTGCTCGAGTTTGGGACAGCTCACAGATACGCAGTATTTT. The encoded protein is CACSSLGQLTDTQYF.

This chain connects TRBV11-2 to TRBJ2-6; weak D call: TRBD1 (5 bases). The V end was cut by 1 base, the J end by 0 bases, with 10 bases between. Germline CDR1 reads SGHAT; CDR2 reads FQNNGV. CDR3 length equals 17 residues. The DNA of the CDR3 is TGTGCCAGCAGCTTAGGTCTAGGGGACTCTGGGGCCAACGTCCTGACTTTC. This encodes CASSLGLGDSGANVLTF. Complete variable domain (other parts from reference TRBV11-2 and TRBJ2-6): EAGVAQSPRYKIIEKRQSVAFWCNPISGHATLYWYQQILGQGPKLLIQFQNNGVVDDSQLPKDRFSAERLKGVDSTLKIQPAKLEDSAVYLCASSLGLGDSGANVLTFGAGSRLTVL.

The chain employs TRBV12-5 and TRBJ2-7; tentatively, D is TRBD1 (5 bases). Trimming left V 4 bases short and J 0 bases short, with 7 bases between. The V gene's germline CDR1 is LGHNT and CDR2 FRNRAP. This CDR3 contains 13 residues. DNA for the CDR3: TGTGCTAGTGGTTACGACAGCTCCTACGAGCAGTACTTC. Translating gives CASGYDSSYEQYF.

The chain is built from TRBV19 and TRBJ2-3; 8 positions agree with TRBD2. Germline lookup yields CDR1 LNHDA and CDR2 SQIVND (reference sequence). Germline trimming cut 6 bases from V and 5 bases from J; bases unmatched to any gene: 13. The CDR3 has 16 amino acids. Written as DNA, the CDR3 is TGTGCCAGTAGCGAGGAGGCGGGAGGCGTGGGAGATACGCAGTATTTT. It specifies CASSEEAGGVGDTQYF.

The chain links TRBV7-3 to TRBJ2-1; 9 positions match TRBD1. Germline values: CDR1 SGHTA, CDR2 FQGTGA. The trim removed 3 bases at V and 3 bases at J, leaving 0 bases unmatched. The CDR3 is made up of 14 amino acids. CDR3 region: CASSLGQGYNEQFF. The DNA for the CDR3 is TGTGCCAGCAGCTTGGGACAGGGCTACAATGAGCAGTTCTTC.

Comments on this clone: Different DNA sequences within this sample yield the same CDR3. The chain carries TRBV7-3 and TRBJ2-1; 9 nucleotides align to TRBD1. The ends lost 4 bases at V and 4 bases at J; junction bases unmatched: 2. Germline V lookup: CDR1 SGHTA, CDR2 FQGTGA. The CDR3 has 14 amino acids. CDR3 amino acids: CASSSGTGYNEQFF. The DNA of the CDR3 is TGTGCCAGCAGCTCCGGGACAGGGTACAATGAGCAGTTCTTC.

CDR3 in DNA: TGCGCCAGCAGCCATAACGGGACAGGGGGCCACACCGGGGAGCTGTTTTTT. Protein product: CASSHNGTGGHTGELFF. J is TRBJ2-2 and V is TRBV5-1; 12 nucleotides align to TRBD1. The CDR3 has 17 amino acids. From germline, CDR1 is SGHRS and CDR2 YFSETQ. V shed 4 bases, J shed 3 bases, and the junction held 7 bases outside the gene matches. The full variable domain, with the rest looked up from reference TRBV5-1 and TRBJ2-2, is KAGVTQTPRYLIKTRGQQVTLSCSPISGHRSVSWYQQTPGQGLQFLFEYFSETQRNKGNFPGRFSGRQFSNSRSEMNVSTLELGDSALYLCASSHNGTGGHTGELFFGEGSRLTVL.

This chain uses TRBV4-1 with TRBJ1-1; D unresolved. V was trimmed by 4 bases and J by 4 bases, leaving 13 bases between them. Germline V gene lookup returns CDR1 MGHRA and CDR2 YSYEKL. This CDR3 has 14 residues. This CDR3 reads CASSPVGEGTEAFF. The CDR3 DNA reads as TGCGCCAGCAGCCCCGTTGGAGAAGGCACTGAAGCTTTCTTT.

The CDR3 is CASNPRRGRDNYGYTF. CDR3 coding DNA: TGTGCCAGCAACCCAAGGAGGGGCAGAGATAACTATGGCTACACCTTC. V is TRBV28 and J is TRBJ1-2, with D tentatively TRBD1 (5 bases). Trimming stripped 7 bases from V and 1 base from J, with 19 bases between. The CDR3 contains 16 residues. Germline loops: CDR1 MDHEN, CDR2 SYDVKM.

The V gene is TRBV4-2, the J gene TRBJ2-2, with a weak D call TRBD1 (5 bases). The CDR3 extends over 18 amino acids. V was pared by 0 bases and J by 1 base, with 15 bases between. The germline V gene encodes CDR1 LGHNA and CDR2 YNFKEQ. CDR3 DNA sequence: TGTGCCAGCAGCCAAGATAGGTATAGGACATTGAACACCGGGGAGCTGTTTTTT. Its translation is CASSQDRYRTLNTGELFF.

The chain links TRBV14 to TRBJ2-5; D unresolved. Deletions cut 1 base from V and 0 bases from J, with 6 bases between. This CDR3 region has 14 residues. Germline V gene data show CDR1 as SGHDN and CDR2 as FVKESK. CDR3 in DNA: TGTGCCAGCAGCCAAGGGACGGACCAAGAGACCCAGTACTTC. Translating it yields CASSQGTDQETQYF.

The chain combines TRBV20-1 with TRBJ2-1; D is undetermined. Germline CDR1 DFQATT, CDR2 SNEGSKA (reference sequence). V lost 6 bases to trimming and J lost 10 bases, with 10 bases between them. The CDR3 is 10 amino acids. The CDR3 loop reads CSALVYEQFF. CDR3 nucleotide sequence: TGCAGTGCCCTCGTCTACGAGCAGTTCTTC.

V gene TRBV5-6 combines with J gene TRBJ2-7, with no clear D. The V and J ends lost 2 bases and 6 bases respectively, with 12 bases between them. Germline assignment: CDR1 SGHDT and CDR2 YYEEEE. The CDR3 runs to 13 residues. The CDR3 region is CASSLPELTEQYF. In DNA, the CDR3 is TGTGCCAGCAGCTTACCGGAACTAACCGAGCAGTACTTC. Supplemented by reference TRBV5-6 and TRBJ2-7, the full variable domain reads DAGVTQSPTHLIKTRGQQVTLRCSPKSGHDTVSWYQQALGQGPQFIFQYYEEEERQRGNFPDRFSGHQFPNYSSELNVNALLLGDSALYLCASSLPELTEQYFGPGTRLTVT.

The chain uses TRBV7-9 and TRBJ1-4, with D perhaps matching TRBD1 (5 bases). Germline lookup yields CDR1 SEHNR and CDR2 FQNEAQ (reference sequence). CDR3 size: 15 residues. V was shortened by 5 bases and J by 6 bases, with 16 bases between the two germline ends. The CDR3 DNA is TGTGCCAGCAGCCAGGGCACCTCCGGTGATGAAAAACTGTTTTTT. Protein product: CASSQGTSGDEKLFF.

This chain links TRBV28 with TRBJ1-2, with no clear D. Germline loops: CDR1 MDHEN, CDR2 SYDVKM. The CDR3 is 14 residues long. Deletions cut 5 bases from V and 8 bases from J, with 18 bases between. CDR3 nucleotides: TGTGCCAGCAGTCCAAAGCGGAGTTCCCGGGGCTACACCTTC. Translated: CASSPKRSSRGYTF.

The chain links TRBV4-1 to TRBJ2-5, with D possibly being TRBD1 (5 bases). The J call is uncertain, as TRBJ2-7 better fits the DNA end. Germline-derived CDR1 and CDR2 are MGHRA and YSYEKL. The CDR3 length is 13 residues. This CDR3 reads CASSQGTNYEQYF. In DNA form, the CDR3 reads TGCGCCAGCAGCCAAGGGACAAATTACGAGCAGTACTTC.

The chain employs TRBV15 and TRBJ2-5; perhaps TRBD1 as D (5 bases). Between the trimmed V and J ends, which lost 4 bases and 7 bases, there was a span of 19 bases. The CDR3 length is 15 residues. CDR1 is LNHNV and CDR2 is YYDKDF in the germline V gene (reference sequence). CDR3 nucleotides: TGTGCCACCAGCAAAACCCAGAGACCCCAGGGGACCCAGTACTTC. Amino acids: CATSKTQRPQGTQYF.

V and J are TRBV28 and TRBJ1-2, with 7 positions matching TRBD1. In germline, CDR1 is MDHEN, CDR2 SYDVKM. Trimming removed 6 bases from V and 2 bases from J; junction bases left unmatched: 3. The length of the CDR3 is 13 residues. Here the CDR3 reads CASSTDRNYGYTF. CDR3 sequence (DNA): TGTGCCAGCAGCACGGACAGGAACTATGGCTACACCTTC.

This rearrangement joins TRBV6-5 to TRBJ2-7, with 10 bases lining up with TRBD1. V dropped 2 bases and J dropped 2; count of bases not matched to a gene: 3. CDR1 and CDR2 (germline): MNHEY, SVGAGI. The CDR3 extends over 15 amino acids. In DNA, the CDR3 is TGTGCCAGCAGTTACGACAGGGGGCGTCCCTACGAGCAGTACTTC. This translates into CASSYDRGRPYEQYF.

The chain links TRBV28 to TRBJ2-2; D is perhaps TRBD2 (5 bases). Germline values: CDR1 MDHEN, CDR2 SYDVKM. This CDR3 has 14 residues. V was clipped by 5 bases and J by 4 bases, with 11 bases between them. Here the CDR3 reads CASSELGSTGELFF. In DNA, the CDR3 is TGTGCCAGCAGTGAACTAGGTAGCACCGGGGAGCTGTTTTTT.